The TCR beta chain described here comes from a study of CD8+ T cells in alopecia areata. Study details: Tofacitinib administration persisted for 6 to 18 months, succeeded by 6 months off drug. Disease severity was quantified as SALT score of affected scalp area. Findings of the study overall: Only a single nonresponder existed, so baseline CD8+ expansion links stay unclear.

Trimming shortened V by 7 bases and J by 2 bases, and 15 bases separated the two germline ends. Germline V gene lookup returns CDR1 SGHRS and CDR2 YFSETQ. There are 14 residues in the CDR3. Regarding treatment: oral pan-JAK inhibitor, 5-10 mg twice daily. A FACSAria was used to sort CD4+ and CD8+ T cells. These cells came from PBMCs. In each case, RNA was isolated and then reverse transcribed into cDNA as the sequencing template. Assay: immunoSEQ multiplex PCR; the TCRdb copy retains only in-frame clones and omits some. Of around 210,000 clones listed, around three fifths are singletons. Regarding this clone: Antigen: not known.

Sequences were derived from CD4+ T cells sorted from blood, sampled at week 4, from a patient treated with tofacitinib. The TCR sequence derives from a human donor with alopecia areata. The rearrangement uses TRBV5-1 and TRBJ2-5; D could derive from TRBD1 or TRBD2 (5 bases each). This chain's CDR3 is CASGTGRDQETQYF. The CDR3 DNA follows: TGCGCCAGCGGGACGGGACGAGATCAAGAGACCCAGTACTTC.